The present entry profiles one T cell receptor (beta chain) with its context. Its antigen remains unknown. The table came from immunoSEQ multiplex PCR; TCRdb's copy has only in-frame clones and leaves some out. The sample consists of more than 70,000 clones, 75% to 90% of them appearing once. The data belong to a study of graft-versus-host responses after intestinal transplantation. Study observations and caveats: Researchers found peak circulating GvH clone levels linked to early post-transplant HvG declines.

This sample comprised unstimulated CD4+ T cells sorted from spleen or lymph node cells, obtained before intestinal transplant. This clonotype was obtained from a human donor who received an intestinal transplant.

The CDR3 spells CASSRGGIDEQYF. As DNA, the CDR3 is TGCGCCAGCAGCCGGGGGGGGATCGACGAGCAGTACTTC. The rearrangement links TRBV5-1 to TRBJ2-7, with 8 bases fitting TRBD2. In germline, CDR1 is SGHRS, CDR2 YFSETQ. V shed 4 bases and J 5 bases; nucleotides not matched to a gene: 5. This CDR3 comprises 13 residues.